This section outlines one T cell receptor (beta chain) sequence together with its context. Assay: immunoSEQ multiplex PCR; the TCRdb copy retains only in-frame clones and omits some. Of about 310,000 clones in the sample, about 85% were seen once. Trimming removed 11 bases at V and 0 bases at J, with 14 bases between. CDR1 and CDR2 (germline): SGHTA, FQGTGA. The CDR3 has 15 amino acids. The sample belongs to a study of blood T cell repertoires in COVID-19. The chain recombines TRBV7-3 with TRBJ2-6, with no clear D. Sequencing input: PBMCs or T cells enriched from blood (not recorded which). The TCR originated in a woman aged 25 to 39 who had been exposed to COVID-19. The CDR3 DNA is TGTGCCTCGTCCCCCGAGGCCTCTGGGGCCAACGTCCTGACTTTC. This gives the protein CASSPEASGANVLTF.